The T cell receptor beta chain under discussion was sequenced for a study of blood T cell repertoires in COVID-19. In the study overall: T cells, B-cell-depleted T cells, or PBMCs provided the cDNA or gDNA that served as material.

V lost 7 bases and J lost 4, with 13 bases in between. The CDR3 is 12 residues long. Germline V gene data show CDR1 as SQVTM and CDR2 as ANQGSEA. Clones were read by immunoSEQ multiplex PCR, and TCRdb kept only the in-frame ones, dropping some. Found here are roughly 200,000 clones, just over 85% of them singletons; the top ten hold about 6%. This TCR came from an elderly man with acute or convalescent COVID-19. Sample: peripheral blood. The genes are TRBV29-1 and TRBJ2-5; tentative D call: TRBD2 (5 bases). The CDR3 DNA follows: TGCAGCGCCACGGGGAGCACAGAGACCCAGTACTTC. Residues: CSATGSTETQYF.